The 13 T cell receptor beta chains below were found in one sample sequenced in a study of blood T cell repertoires in COVID-19 (dated by TCRdb to about 2020). Library method: the immunoSEQ multiplex PCR assay. The source is immuneACCESS, and TCRdb retained only in-frame sequences with V and J called. Part of the clones is not carried over; for the studies checked, unresolved V genes explain less than half of this, and the remainder is unexplained. For this sample there are some 44,000 clones; about nine tenths appear just once. In total, the top ten clones hold about 11% of the sample. Sequencing input: peripheral blood. Source of these receptors: a human donor in a cohort sampled during active COVID-19.

The chain joins TRBV5-4 to TRBJ2-3; TRBD1 matches at 7 bases. J was trimmed by 4 bases and V by 3 bases; bases with no gene match: 8. The germline V gene has CDR1 SGHNT and CDR2 YYREEE (reference sequence). This CDR3 has 15 amino acids. CDR3 residues: CASSSRQGNPDTQYF. Here the CDR3 DNA reads TGTGCCAGCAGCTCAAGACAGGGTAATCCAGATACGCAGTATTTT. Based on the CDR3 plus reference TRBV5-4 and TRBJ2-3, the full variable domain is ETGVTQSPTHLIKTRGQQVTLRCSSQSGHNTVSWYQQALGQGPQFIFQYYREEENGRGNFPPRFSGLQFPNYSSELNVNALELDDSALYLCASSSRQGNPDTQYFGPGTRLTVL.

The rearrangement joins TRBV4-2 to TRBJ1-2; TRBD1 matches at 9 bases. CDR1 LGHNA and CDR2 YNFKEQ come from the germline V gene. Trimming at V came to 6 bases and at J to 0 bases, leaving 8 bases not matched to a gene. The CDR3 runs to 16 residues. CDR3: CASRPTGGTPNYGYTF. CDR3 sequence (DNA): TGTGCCAGCAGACCGACAGGGGGGACGCCTAACTATGGCTACACCTTC.

V is TRBV5-6 and J is TRBJ1-1; a weak D match, TRBD1 (5 bases). This CDR3 comprises 15 residues. Germline CDR1 is SGHDT and CDR2 is YYEEEE. V was clipped by 0 bases and J by 7 bases, with 16 bases between them. The CDR3 protein is CASSLAGGGAGEAFF. In DNA form, the CDR3 reads TGTGCCAGCAGCTTGGCCGGTGGAGGGGCCGGTGAAGCTTTCTTT.

The rearrangement uses TRBV5-1 and TRBJ1-2, with 8 bases lining up with TRBD1. From germline, CDR1 is SGHRS and CDR2 YFSETQ. J gave up 2 bases and V 0 bases, and 6 bases lay outside the gene matches. The CDR3 consists of 16 residues. The CDR3 DNA sequence: TGCGCCAGCAGCTTGGAGGGGACAGGCCCCAACTATGGCTACACCTTC. It encodes CASSLEGTGPNYGYTF. The whole variable domain, remainder taken from reference TRBV5-1 and TRBJ1-2, is KAGVTQTPRYLIKTRGQQVTLSCSPISGHRSVSWYQQTPGQGLQFLFEYFSETQRNKGNFPGRFSGRQFSNSRSEMNVSTLELGDSALYLCASSLEGTGPNYGYTFGSGTRLTVV.

This chain links TRBV27 with TRBJ1-5; TRBD1 might be the D (6 bases). V shed 2 bases and J shed 3 bases, with 8 bases lying between them. From germline, CDR1 is MNHEY and CDR2 SMNVEV (reference sequence). This CDR3 region has 14 residues. The CDR3 protein is CASSLPGDNQPQHF. CDR3 in DNA: TGTGCCAGCAGTTTACCAGGGGACAATCAGCCCCAGCATTTT.

The chain is built from TRBV6-5 and TRBJ2-2; unclear D gene. Per germline, CDR1 MNHEY and CDR2 SVGAGI. The CDR3 length is 13 residues. Trimming took off 0 bases at V and 6 bases at J, with 5 bases between the two ends. For the CDR3, the DNA is TGTGCCAGCAGTTACTCGCTACCCGGGGAGCTGTTTTTT. Translating gives CASSYSLPGELFF.

This chain joins TRBV7-2 and TRBJ1-1, with D unclear. Trimming shortened V by 6 bases and J by 10 bases, and 18 bases separated the two germline ends. The CDR3 has 13 residues. From germline, CDR1 is SGHTA and CDR2 FQGNSA. The CDR3 nucleotides read TGTGCCAGCAGACTAGACATTCGGAGTAGAGCTTTCTTT. Its protein is CASRLDIRSRAFF.

This clone has more than one count but fewer than ten. The V and J genes are TRBV19 and TRBJ2-2, with 9 positions matching TRBD2. Germline CDR1 is LNHDA and CDR2 is SQIVND (reference sequence). Unmatched junction bases numbered 2, after V lost 4 bases and J lost 8 bases. This CDR3 region has 13 residues. The CDR3 region is CASSTGLAGELFF. The CDR3 DNA sequence: TGTGCCAGTAGTACAGGACTAGCGGGGGAGCTGTTTTTT.

The genes are TRBV24-1 and TRBJ2-7, with 11 bases identical to TRBD1. V dropped 5 bases and J dropped 3; count of bases not matched to a gene: 5. The germline gives CDR1 KGHDR, CDR2 SFDVKD. The CDR3 sequence is 15 residues long. The CDR3 DNA sequence: TGTGCCACCAGTGCTACCGGGACAGGGGGCTACGAGCAGTACTTC. Amino acid sequence: CATSATGTGGYEQYF.

This clone was seen just once. This sequence joins TRBV2 and TRBJ1-4; D is unresolved. Trimming took off 8 bases at V and 7 bases at J, with 17 bases between the two ends. Germline assignment: CDR1 SNHLY and CDR2 FYNNEI. This CDR3 contains 14 residues. Here the CDR3 DNA reads TGTGCCAGCGTCCCCGGGGTGTCGGGTGAAAAACTGTTTTTT. This codes for CASVPGVSGEKLFF.

The chain employs TRBV25-1 and TRBJ2-7, with 13 positions matching TRBD2. The germline V gene encodes CDR1 MGHDK and CDR2 SYGVNS. CDR3 length: 15 amino acids. The ends lost 10 bases at V and 5 bases at J; junction bases unmatched: 11. In DNA form, the CDR3 reads TGTGCCACCCGAGAACTAGCGGGAGGGTCCAACGAGCAGTACTTC. This encodes CATRELAGGSNEQYF.

The rearrangement uses TRBV2 and TRBJ2-7; 7 bases match TRBD2. The CDR3 covers 15 residues. V lost 4 bases and J lost 0; bases outside the gene matches: 6. Germline CDR1 is SNHLY and CDR2 is FYNNEI. The CDR3 region is CASSGAGRSSYEQYF. The CDR3 DNA follows: TGTGCCAGCAGTGGAGCCGGGAGGAGCTCCTACGAGCAGTACTTC.

The genes are TRBV24-1 and TRBJ2-1, with D unclear. The CDR3 spans 11 residues. Trimming stripped 4 bases from V and 6 bases from J, with 3 bases between. Germline loops: CDR1 KGHDR, CDR2 SFDVKD. The CDR3 loop is CATSDFNEQFF. The CDR3 bases are TGTGCCACCAGTGACTTCAATGAGCAGTTCTTC.